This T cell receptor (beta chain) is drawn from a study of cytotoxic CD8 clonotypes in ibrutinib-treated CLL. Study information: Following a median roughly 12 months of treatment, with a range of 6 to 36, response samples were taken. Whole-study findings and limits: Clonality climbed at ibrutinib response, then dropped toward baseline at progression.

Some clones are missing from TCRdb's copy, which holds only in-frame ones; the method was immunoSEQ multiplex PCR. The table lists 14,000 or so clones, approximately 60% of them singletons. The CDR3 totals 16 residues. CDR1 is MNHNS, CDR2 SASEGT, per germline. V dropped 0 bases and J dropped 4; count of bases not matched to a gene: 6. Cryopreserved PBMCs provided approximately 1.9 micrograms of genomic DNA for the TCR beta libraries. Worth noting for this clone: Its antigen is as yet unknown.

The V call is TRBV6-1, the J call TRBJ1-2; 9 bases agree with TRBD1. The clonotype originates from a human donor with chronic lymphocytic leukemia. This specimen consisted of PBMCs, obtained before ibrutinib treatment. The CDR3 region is CASSEAGTGSPYGYTF. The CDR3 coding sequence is TGTGCCAGCAGTGAAGCGGGGACAGGGAGTCCCTATGGCTACACCTTC.